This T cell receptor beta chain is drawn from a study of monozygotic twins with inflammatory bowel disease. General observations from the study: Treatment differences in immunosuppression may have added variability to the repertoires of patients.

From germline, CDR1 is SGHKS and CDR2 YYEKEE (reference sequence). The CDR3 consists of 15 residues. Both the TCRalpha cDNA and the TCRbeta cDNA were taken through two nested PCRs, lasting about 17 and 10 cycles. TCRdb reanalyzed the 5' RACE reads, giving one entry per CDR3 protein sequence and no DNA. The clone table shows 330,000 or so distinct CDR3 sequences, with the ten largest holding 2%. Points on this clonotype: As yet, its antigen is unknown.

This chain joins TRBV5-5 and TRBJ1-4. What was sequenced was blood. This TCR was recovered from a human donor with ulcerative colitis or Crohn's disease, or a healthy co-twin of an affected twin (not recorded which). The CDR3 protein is CASSLGGRLKEKLFF.